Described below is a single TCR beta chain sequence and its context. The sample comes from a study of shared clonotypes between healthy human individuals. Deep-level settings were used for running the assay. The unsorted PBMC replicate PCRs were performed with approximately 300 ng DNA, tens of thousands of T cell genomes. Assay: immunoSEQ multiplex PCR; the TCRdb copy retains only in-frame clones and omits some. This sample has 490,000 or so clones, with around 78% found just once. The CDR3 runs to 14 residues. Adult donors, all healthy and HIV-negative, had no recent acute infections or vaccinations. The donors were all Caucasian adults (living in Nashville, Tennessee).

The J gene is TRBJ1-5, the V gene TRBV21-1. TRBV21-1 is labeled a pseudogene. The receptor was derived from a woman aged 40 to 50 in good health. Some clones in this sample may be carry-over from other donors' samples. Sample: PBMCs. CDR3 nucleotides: TGTGCCAGCAGCAAAAGAGCTAGCAATCAGCCCCAGCATTTT. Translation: CASSKRASNQPQHF.